The 18 T cell receptor beta chains given below trace back to one sample, sequenced in a study of CD8+ T cells in alopecia areata. TCR sequencing used cDNA made by reverse transcription of extracted RNA. Assay used: immunoSEQ multiplex PCR; TCRdb lists only in-frame clones, some missing. There are 200,000 to 300,000 clones in the sample, none observed a single time. A sort of pooled cutaneous lymph node cells used CD4, CD8alpha, NKG2D, NKG2ACE and other stains. The sequenced sample was CD4+ T cells sorted from a lymph node. These receptors all stem from a C3H/HeJ mouse with alopecia areata. MHC haplotype of the mouse line: H2-k.

This clone was seen many times. Gene names follow the mouse nomenclature. Sequencing ends 4 residues short of the CDR3 end; the germline J gene provides the rest. The chain links TRBV17 to TRBJ2-5; TRBD2 might be the D (6 bases). Deletions cut 6 bases from V and 0 bases from J, with 13 bases between. The CDR3 consists of 15 residues. Germline values: CDR1 MNHDT, CDR2 YYDKIL. The covered CDR3 bases are TGTGCTAGCAGCCCTGGGGCCTTTAACCAAGAC. Protein: CASSPGAFNQD. The full CDR3 reads CASSPGAFNQDTQYF.

This clone has more than one count but fewer than ten. The genes and germline here are from mouse. The read ends 4 residues early relative to the CDR3; the germline J gene fills the gap. The chain recombines TRBV19 with TRBJ1-2, with TRBD1 identical over 9 bases. Unmatched junction bases numbered 5, after V lost 4 bases and J lost 4 bases. The germline gives CDR1 FNHDT, CDR2 SITEND (reference sequence). The length of the CDR3 is 14 residues. CDR3 sequence reads: CASSRQGVGSDYTF. The DNA read from the CDR3 is TGTGCCAGCAGTCGACAGGGGGTGGGCTCC.

Concerning this clone itself: The genes and germline here are from mouse. Read data end 4 residues before the CDR3 end; the end is taken from the germline J gene. V gene TRBV13-3 combines with J gene TRBJ2-3, with a weak D call TRBD1 (6 bases). CDR1 is NNHDY and CDR2 is SYVADS in the germline V gene. The ends were cut back, 5 bases at V and 2 bases at J, with 12 bases in the middle. The CDR3 totals 14 residues. The CDR3 reads CASSAGTFAETLYF. The CDR3 DNA, read in part, is TGTGCCAGCAGCGCCGGGACATTTGCAGAA.

This clone was observed a few times. Germline and genes here are mouse. The read falls 4 residues short of the CDR3 end, and the missing part is taken from the germline J gene. The chain recombines TRBV19 with TRBJ2-1; unclear D gene. Germline CDR1 FNHDT, CDR2 SITEND (reference sequence). Trimming left V 6 bases short and J 2 bases short, with 3 bases between. The CDR3 runs to 11 residues. CDR3 sequence reads: CASKDYAEQFF. The sequenced CDR3 bases are TGTGCCAGCAAGGACTATGCT.

Comment on this clone: These gene names are mouse names. The read finishes 3 residues shy of the CDR3 end, and the germline J gene is used to complete it. The same CDR3 can be traced to other DNA sequences in this sample. V usage is TRBV13-1 and J usage is TRBJ1-6; 8 bases align to TRBD1. TRBJ1-6 belongs to the ORF category, with a function that is uncertain. There are 14 residues in the CDR3. The V gene end was trimmed by 7 bases and the J gene end by 3 bases; junction bases not matched to a gene: 3. CDR1 is NSHNY and CDR2 is SYGAGN in the germline V gene. CDR3 bases read: TGTGCCAGCTCGGACAGGGTCTATAATTCGCCC. Translating it yields CASSDRVYNSP. The whole CDR3 sequence is CASSDRVYNSPLYF.

This clone has more than one count but fewer than ten. The listed genes are named as in mouse. The read ends 4 residues early relative to the CDR3; the germline J gene fills the gap. The chain links TRBV14 to TRBJ1-2; perhaps TRBD1 as D (5 bases). V was cut by 0 bases and J by 3 bases, with 9 bases left in between. Germline CDR1 SGHDT, CDR2 FRDEAV. The CDR3 sequence is 14 residues long. CDR3 in amino acids: CASSFWGGDSDYTF. CDR3 DNA, as far as it was read: TGTGCCAGCAGTTTCTGGGGGGGAGACTCC.

On this clone itself: Gene names are mouse gene names. Read coverage stops 4 residues before the CDR3 terminus; the germline J gene supplies the remainder. This CDR3 is also generated by other DNA sequences in the sample. The chain links TRBV13-1 to TRBJ2-7; 7 bases fit TRBD2. The germline V gene has CDR1 NSHNY and CDR2 SYGAGN. CDR3 size: 12 residues. The CDR3 loop reads CASSGTGYEQYF. The sequenced part of the CDR3 DNA is TGTGCCAGCAGTGGGACTGGTTAT.

Regarding this clone: Gene names and germline match the mouse. The sequence runs out 4 residues before the end of the CDR3; the remainder is reconstructed from the germline J gene. The rearrangement links TRBV17 to TRBJ1-1, with D tentatively TRBD1 (6 bases). V gave up 9 bases and J gave up 0 bases, with 11 bases separating them. This CDR3 has 13 residues. Germline V gene sequence: CDR1 MNHDT, CDR2 YYDKIL. The CDR3 region is CARAGTTNTEVFF. The CDR3 DNA, read in part, is TGTGCTAGGGCCGGGACAACAAACACA. The complete variable domain, with remaining parts taken from reference TRBV17 and TRBJ1-1, reads DTTVKQNPRYKLARVGKPVNLICSQTMNHDTMYWYQKKPNQAPKLLLFYYDKILNREADTFEKFQSSRPNNSFCSLYIGSAGLEYSAMYLCARAGTTNTEVFFGKGTRLTVV.

The sample holds a few counts of this clone. Germline and genes here are mouse. The read ends 4 residues before the CDR3 terminus; that terminus is restored from the germline J gene. The chain joins TRBV13-2 to TRBJ2-5; 10 positions match TRBD1. CDR3 size: 17 residues. V lost 0 bases and J lost 1; bases outside the gene matches: 5. CDR1 and CDR2 (germline): NNHNN, SYGAGS (reference sequence). CDR3: CASGDAGTGVYQDTQYF. Partial CDR3 DNA: TGTGCCAGCGGTGATGCCGGGACAGGGGTTTACCAAGAC.

The sample holds many counts of this clone. Any gene name here is a mouse gene name. Sequencing ends 3 residues short of the CDR3 end; the germline J gene provides the rest. Other DNA sequences in the same sample also yield this CDR3. The rearrangement uses TRBV19 and TRBJ1-6, with no clear D. TRBJ1-6 belongs to the ORF category, with a function that is uncertain. The germline V gene has CDR1 FNHDT and CDR2 SITEND (reference sequence). The ends were cut back, 5 bases at V and 5 bases at J, with 5 bases in the middle. The CDR3 extends over 12 amino acids. This CDR3 is CASSPDNSPLYF. CDR3 bases read: TGTGCCAGCAGCCCAGATAATTCGCCC.

On this clone itself: The genes and germline here are from mouse. The read terminates 4 residues before the CDR3 end, so the remaining end is supplied by the germline J gene. V gene TRBV14 combines with J gene TRBJ2-3; TRBD2 matches at 11 bases. The CDR3 length is 17 residues. Germline lookup yields CDR1 SGHDT and CDR2 FRDEAV. V lost 4 bases, J lost 0 bases, and 7 bases stayed unmatched. The part of the CDR3 DNA that was read is TGTGCCAGCAGTCCCGGGACTGGGGGTTCTAGTGCAGAA. Protein product: CASSPGTGGSSAE. The full CDR3 protein is CASSPGTGGSSAETLYF.

This clone showed up just a few times. Gene names and germline refer to mouse. The CDR3 end falls 4 residues outside the read, so it is completed with the germline J gene. The chain carries TRBV31 and TRBJ2-3; no clear D. This CDR3 contains 13 residues. CDR1 GKSSPN and CDR2 SITVG come from the germline V gene. Deletions cut 3 bases from V and 0 bases from J, with 7 bases between. The CDR3 spells CAWSSISAETLYF. Partial CDR3 DNA: TGTGCCTGGAGCTCCATAAGTGCAGAA.

This clone has more than one count but fewer than ten. Gene names and germline refer to mouse. Sequencing ends 4 residues short of the CDR3 end; the germline J gene provides the rest. The genes are TRBV31 and TRBJ2-5; 9 bases align to TRBD2. This CDR3 region has 13 residues. Germline CDR1 reads GKSSPN; CDR2 reads SITVG. The CDR3 DNA, read in part, is TGTGCCTTTTCTGGGGGGGATGGAGAC. The encoded protein is CAFSGGDGD. The CDR3 in its entirety is CAFSGGDGDTQYF.

This clone occurred a few times. These gene names are mouse names. The read finishes 4 residues shy of the CDR3 end, and the germline J gene is used to complete it. This same CDR3 is encoded by further DNA sequences in the sample. The rearrangement uses TRBV14 and TRBJ2-5, with D uncertain. This CDR3 has 14 residues. The V end lost 4 bases, the J end lost 0 bases, and 9 bases lay between the germline ends. The germline gives CDR1 SGHDT, CDR2 FRDEAV. Incomplete CDR3 DNA: TGTGCCAGCAGTCCAACAGCTAACCAAGAC. The encoded protein is CASSPTANQD. The whole CDR3 is CASSPTANQDTQYF.

Only a few counts were recorded for this clone. All gene names here are mouse names. The missing CDR3 end, 4 residues past where the read stops, is filled in from the germline J gene. The gene calls are TRBV13-3 and TRBJ2-5, with TRBD1 matching over 10 bases. CDR1 and CDR2 from the germline V gene are NNHDY and SYVADS. The CDR3 is 16 residues long. CDR3 in amino acids: CASSDGGQGNWDTQYF. The sequenced part of the CDR3 DNA is TGTGCCAGCAGTGATGGGGGACAGGGGAATTGGGAC. Complete variable domain (other parts from reference TRBV13-3 and TRBJ2-5): EAAVTQSPRSKVAVTGGKVTLSCHQTNNHDYMYWYRQDTGHGLRLIHYSYVADSTEKGDIPDGYKASRPSQENFSLILELASLSQTAVYFCASSDGGQGNWDTQYFGPGTRLLVL.

This clone was counted only a few times. Mouse germline and gene names are used. Coverage ceases 4 residues before the CDR3 finishes, and the germline J gene fills in the end. The rearrangement joins TRBV1 to TRBJ2-7; D may be TRBD1 (5 bases). The CDR3 runs 13 residues. The germline gives CDR1 NSQYPW, CDR2 LRSPGD (reference sequence). CDR3 sequence reads: CTCSADTRDEQYF. CDR3 DNA, as far as it was read: TGCACCTGCAGTGCAGATACCAGGGAT.

This clone has just a few counts. Gene names refer to mouse genes. The read halts 4 residues ahead of the CDR3 end, with the missing end drawn from the germline J gene. This specimen includes other DNA sequences encoding the same CDR3. The chain carries TRBV19 and TRBJ1-2; 9 nucleotides line up with TRBD1. The CDR3 has 14 residues. V shed 3 bases and J 3 bases; nucleotides not matched to a gene: 3. The V gene's germline CDR1 is FNHDT and CDR2 SITEND (reference sequence). CDR3 region: CASSRDRADSDYTF. The CDR3 bases that were read are TGTGCCAGCAGTAGGGACAGGGCCGACTCC.

In this sample, this clone turned up a few times. Gene names are the mouse ones. The read terminates 4 residues ahead of where the CDR3 ends, so the germline J gene completes it. V and J are TRBV5 and TRBJ1-1; tentatively, D is TRBD1 (6 bases). The CDR3 spans 15 residues. V was cut by 1 base and J by 0 bases, with 9 bases left in between. Germline loops: CDR1 LGHNA, CDR2 YNLKQL (reference sequence). The CDR3 spells CASSQGQASNTEVFF. Incomplete CDR3 DNA: TGTGCCAGCAGCCAAGGACAGGCCTCAAACACA.